This T cell receptor beta chain was sequenced in a study of blood T cells in healthy people across ages. The CDR3 spans 15 residues. CDR1 KGHDR and CDR2 SFDVKD come from the germline V gene. Trimming shortened V by 4 bases and J by 2 bases, and 13 bases separated the two germline ends. Sample-barcoded 5' priming and a J-beta primer mix drove a second PCR of about 6 to 12 cycles. Via MiXCR, TCRdb re-called the 5' RACE reads, giving one row per CDR3 protein. Among some 1.6 million distinct CDR3 sequences listed, 30% to 35% were seen once. This sequence was found in a woman aged 25-40 years in good health. Sequencing was done on a sample of blood. The chain carries TRBV24-1 and TRBJ1-2; no clear D. CDR3 in DNA: TGTGCCACCAGTGACCCCGTTGGGGAGAACTATGGCTACACCTTC. It codes for CATSDPVGENYGYTF.